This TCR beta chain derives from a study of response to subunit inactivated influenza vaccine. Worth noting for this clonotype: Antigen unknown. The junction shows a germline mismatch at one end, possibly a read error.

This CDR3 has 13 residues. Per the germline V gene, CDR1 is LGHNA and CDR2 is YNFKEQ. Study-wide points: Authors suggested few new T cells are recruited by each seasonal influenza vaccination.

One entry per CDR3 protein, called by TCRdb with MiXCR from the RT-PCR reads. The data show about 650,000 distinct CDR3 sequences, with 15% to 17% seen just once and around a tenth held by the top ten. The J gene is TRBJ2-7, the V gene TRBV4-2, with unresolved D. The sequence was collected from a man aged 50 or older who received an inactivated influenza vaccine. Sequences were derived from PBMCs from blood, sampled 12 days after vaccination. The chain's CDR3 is CAISPGPTCEQYF. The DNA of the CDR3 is TGTGCCATCAGCCCCGGGCCTACCTGCGAGCAGTACTTC.